Listed below are T cell receptor beta chains from one sample, sequenced in a study of post-analysis software for immune sequencing data. TCRdb passed the PCR reads through MiXCR, listing each CDR3 protein once. The top ten clones hold roughly 8.2% of a sample with more than 350,000 distinct CDR3 sequences, over 30% of them seen once. Sequencing used blood. The receptors shown here come from a girl aged 2-10 years with multiple sclerosis. Each CDR3 is given with its conserved first and last residue. A D gene is named only where the DNA matches it firmly. Some rows have no size entry. The others give once, few or many, or a class for an expanded clone.

-,TRBJ2-1,TRBD2,TRBV7-2,TGTGCCAGCAAACGTGGCGGGGGGGGCCTGGTTTCTCAGTTCTTC,CASKRGGGGLVSQFF
-,TRBJ1-4,-,TRBV7-9,TGTGCCAGCAGCTTAGGGACAGTAAGGGAAAAACTGTTTTTT,CASSLGTVREKLFF
-,TRBJ2-1,-,TRBV10-3,TGTGCCATCAGTGAGTCGATGAGTTGGTATGAACAGTTCTTC,CAISESMSWYEQFF
few,TRBJ1-2,-,TRBV25-1,TGTGCCAGCAGTGACGCGGCAGGCCGTGGCTATGGCTACACCTTC,CASSDAAGRGYGYTF
few,TRBJ2-7,-,TRBV10-3,TGTGCCATCGGTGTGGTTACCTACGAGCAGTACTTC,CAIGVVTYEQYF
many,TRBJ2-1,TRBD2,TRBV5-1,TGCGCCAGCAGCTCTAGCGGGGGGTACAATGAGCAGTTCTTC,CASSSSGGYNEQFF
-,TRBJ1-5,-,TRBV4-2,TGTGCCAGCAGCCAAGTGGTGGGGGAGGGCAATCAGCCCCAGCATTTT,CASSQVVGEGNQPQHF
-,TRBJ2-5,-,TRBV7-9,TGTGCCAGCAACCTTGCTGACAGACGAAAAGAGACCCAGTACTTC,CASNLADRRKETQYF
-,TRBJ2-7,-,TRBV6-5,TGTGCCAGCAGTTACTCGGTGGGGGGGCGATACGAGCAGTACTTC,CASSYSVGGRYEQYF
-,TRBJ1-2,-,TRBV6-6,TGTGCCAGCTGGGGCTATGGCTACACCTTC,CASWGYGYTF
-,TRBJ2-3,-,TRBV29-1,TGCAGCGTTGATCGGCAGGGACCAGTTCCAGATACGCAGTATTTT,CSVDRQGPVPDTQYF
once,TRBJ2-7,TRBD1,TRBV9,TGTGCCAGCAGCGTAGCCGGACAGGGGGCCTACGGGCAGTACTTC,CASSVAGQGAYGQYF
-,TRBJ1-2,-,TRBV18,TGTGCCAGCTCACCACCGGGCAGGGGCCCTTATGGCTACACCTTC,CASSPPGRGPYGYTF
-,TRBJ2-1,TRBD1,TRBV15,TGTGCCACCAGCAGCCGGTGGGACAGGGGCTACAATGAGCAGTTCTTC,CATSSRWDRGYNEQFF
-,TRBJ2-1,-,TRBV7-2,TGTGCCAGCAGCTTAGCTGAGGGCAATGAGCAGTTCTTC,CASSLAEGNEQFF
-,TRBJ1-2,TRBD1,TRBV20-1,TGCAGTGCTTACAGGGGTTATGGCTACACCTTC,CSAYRGYGYTF
-,TRBJ2-2,-,TRBV4-2,TGTGCCAGCAGCCAAGAGAGGCAGAGCATTTCGAACACCGGGGAGCTGTTTTTT,CASSQERQSISNTGELFF
few,TRBJ2-7,TRBD1,TRBV29-1,TGCGGCGTTGGGGCGACAGGGGTGGACTACGAGCAGTACTTC,CGVGATGVDYEQYF
-,TRBJ1-2,-,TRBV12-3/TRBV12-4,TGTGCCAGCAGTTTTTTTCGGGGCGCGGATACGTCTGGCTACACCTTC,CASSFFRGADTSGYTF
few,TRBJ2-7,TRBD1,TRBV5-1,TGCGCCAGCAGCATCGGGACAGGGGGAGAGCAGTACTTC,CASSIGTGGEQYF
-,TRBJ1-1,-,TRBV12-3/TRBV12-4,TGTGCCAGCACCTCCGTGGGGGACACTGAAGCTTTCTTT,CASTSVGDTEAFF
-,TRBJ2-4,-,TRBV6-2/TRBV6-3,TGTGCCAGCAGTTACCCAACCGGGCCTTACCTTTCTGCCAAAAACATTCAGTACTTC,CASSYPTGPYLSAKNIQYF
-,TRBJ2-7,TRBD1,TRBV10-3,TGTGCCATCAGTGAGAAAATCCCGGGACAGGGGGCCGAGCAGTACTTC,CAISEKIPGQGAEQYF
-,TRBJ2-1,-,TRBV7-9,TGTGCCAGCAGCCGACTAGAATCCTACAATGAGCAGTTCTTC,CASSRLESYNEQFF
few,TRBJ2-7,TRBD1,TRBV20-1,TGCAGTGCTGCACAGCTGGGACAGGTGAACAACGAGCAGTACTTC,CSAAQLGQVNNEQYF
many,TRBJ2-3,-,TRBV7-6,TGTGCCAGCAGCTCTGTCCACGGGGATACGCAGTATTTT,CASSSVHGDTQYF
few,TRBJ2-7,-,TRBV12-3/TRBV12-4,TGTGCCAGCAGTTTCCCTAAACAGGGAAACTACGAGCAGTACTTC,CASSFPKQGNYEQYF
-,TRBJ2-3,TRBD2,TRBV28,TGTGCCAGCAGTCGAACGACTAGCGGAAGCACAGATACGCAGTATTTT,CASSRTTSGSTDTQYF
-,TRBJ2-2,TRBD2,TRBV28,TGTGCCAGCATTCCCGGGACTAGCGATGCCACCGGGGAGCTGTTTTTT,CASIPGTSDATGELFF
-,TRBJ2-1,-,TRBV5-6,TGTGCCAGCAGCTCTCCAGCTCACCTAGCGAATGAGCAGTTCTTC,CASSSPAHLANEQFF
few,TRBJ2-7,-,TRBV13,TGTGCCAGCAGCTTAGTGGGTCGGGCAGGAAGCTCCTACGAGCAGTACTTC,CASSLVGRAGSSYEQYF
-,TRBJ1-4,-,TRBV20-1,TGCAGTGCTAGAGAGAGCAGGGAACTGTTTTTT,CSARESRELFF
few,TRBJ2-1,TRBD2,TRBV10-3,TGTGCCATCAGTGACATGGGACTAGGACCCAATGAGCAGTTCTTC,CAISDMGLGPNEQFF
-,TRBJ2-6,TRBD1,TRBV24-1,TGTGCCACCAGTGAGCCGGGACAGGCCCCTGGGGCCAACGTCCTGACTTTC,CATSEPGQAPGANVLTF
-,TRBJ1-4,-,TRBV28,TGTGCCAGCAGTTCTGGACGGGTTCTTAATGAAAAACTGTTTTTT,CASSSGRVLNEKLFF
-,TRBJ2-3,TRBD1,TRBV5-1,TGCGCCACCGGGACAGGGAGTACAGATACGCAGTATTTT,CATGTGSTDTQYF
-,TRBJ1-5,-,TRBV20-1,TGCAGTGCTAGAATAGATCAGCCCCAGCATTTT,CSARIDQPQHF
-,TRBJ1-2,TRBD1,TRBV9,TGTGCCAGCAGCCCCCGACAGGGATTTAACTATGGCTACACCTTC,CASSPRQGFNYGYTF
-,TRBJ1-5,TRBD1,TRBV15,TGTGCCACCAGCAGAGATGGGACAGGGTTAAATCAGCCCCAGCATTTT,CATSRDGTGLNQPQHF
-,TRBJ2-7,-,TRBV5-1,TGCGCCAGCAGCCCTTGGGAGAACTCCTACGAGCAGTACTTC,CASSPWENSYEQYF
-,TRBJ2-5,-,TRBV6-1,TGTGCCAGCAGTGAACCTCGTCCGGTCGACCAGCGGTACTTC,CASSEPRPVDQRYF
-,TRBJ2-1,TRBD1,TRBV10-1,TGCGCCAGCAGTGCCTTCCAGGGGGCGGTCGATGAGCAGTTCTTC,CASSAFQGAVDEQFF
many,TRBJ1-5,TRBD1,TRBV6-6,TGTGCCAGCAGTGGACAGGGGAAGGATCAGCCCCAGCATTTT,CASSGQGKDQPQHF